Listed below are T cell receptor beta chains from one sample, sequenced in a study of blood T cell repertoires in COVID-19. The data were produced by immunoSEQ multiplex PCR, yet TCRdb's version contains in-frame clones alone and is incomplete. Of about 260,000 clones listed, more than 80% were seen once; the top ten hold over 3.5%. Sequenced input: peripheral blood. These receptors came from a woman between 40 and 50 years old with acute or convalescent COVID-19. CDR3s include the opening cysteine and the closing phenylalanine or tryptophan. The D gene is left open where the match is weak. Part of the rows lack a size; the others show once, few, many or a class for expanded clones.

TRBV12-3/TRBV12-4	TRBJ1-1	-	-	TGTGCCAGCAGTCTGCAGGGTTCAAGTGAAGCTTTCTTT	CASSLQGSSEAFF
TRBV5-1	TRBJ2-3	TRBD1	few	TGCGCCAGCAGCTTGCTAGCGCAGGGACAGGGGGTCACAGATACGCAGTATTTT	CASSLLAQGQGVTDTQYF
TRBV2	TRBJ1-1	TRBD1	-	TGTGCCAGCAGACCGGGACAGGGAAGTACTGAAGCTTTCTTT	CASRPGQGSTEAFF
TRBV4-1	TRBJ1-1	TRBD1	-	TGCGCCAGCGGTCGGACAGGGGCTGAAGCTTTCTTT	CASGRTGAEAFF
TRBV5-5	TRBJ1-5	-	-	TGTGCCAGCAGCTTGGCCGGAGTGAAACAGCCCCAGCATTTT	CASSLAGVKQPQHF
TRBV9	TRBJ2-1	-	once	TGTGCCAGCAGCGTAGCTGACAACAATGAGCAGTTCTTC	CASSVADNNEQFF
TRBV2	TRBJ2-1	TRBD2	-	TGTGCCAGCAGTGAATCAGCGGGGGGGCTTAATGAGCAGTTCTTC	CASSESAGGLNEQFF
TRBV28	TRBJ1-2	TRBD1	-	TGTGCCAGCAGTCCGCCTGACAGGGGGCACTATGGCTACACCTTC	CASSPPDRGHYGYTF
TRBV5-6	TRBJ1-2	-	-	TGTGCCAGCAGCCCCGGCTATGGCTACACCTTC	CASSPGYGYTF
TRBV7-3	TRBJ1-5	-	-	TGTGCCAGCAGCTACTTCATAGCACAGGGCCTCAATCAGCCCCAGCATTTT	CASSYFIAQGLNQPQHF
TRBV11-2	TRBJ2-5	TRBD2	-	TGTGCCAGCAGCACCGGGACTAGCGGGGGGTTAGGGACCCAGTACTTC	CASSTGTSGGLGTQYF
TRBV11-2	TRBJ1-2	-	-	TGTGCCAGCGCCATCCTCGTGGGCAGCTATGGCTACACCTTC	CASAILVGSYGYTF
TRBV5-1	TRBJ1-1	TRBD1	-	TGCGCCAGCAGCCAGGGGACAGGGGGGAACACTGAAGCTTTCTTT	CASSQGTGGNTEAFF
TRBV7-3	TRBJ2-2	TRBD1	-	TGTGCCAGCAGAAAAAGCCGGGACAGGGGGCGGATCGGGGAGCTGTTTTTT	CASRKSRDRGRIGELFF
TRBV7-2	TRBJ1-2	-	-	TGTGCCAGCAGCTTAGTAAACGGGCAGGGTGACGATGGCTACACCTTC	CASSLVNGQGDDGYTF
TRBV19	TRBJ2-2	-	-	TGTGCCAGTAGTATCCAGGGGAGATATTTCGCCGGGGAGCTGTTTTTT	CASSIQGRYFAGELFF
TRBV11-2	TRBJ1-1	TRBD1	-	TGTGCCAGCAGCTCGCGGACAGGGATGAACACTGAAGCTTTCTTT	CASSSRTGMNTEAFF
TRBV4-1	TRBJ1-1	TRBD1	-	TGCGCCAGCAGCCAAGGAAGTGAGACAGGGGTCCCTGAAGCTTTCTTT	CASSQGSETGVPEAFF
TRBV19	TRBJ1-1	TRBD1	-	TGTGCCAGTAGCCCCCGGGACAGGGTCACTGAAGCTTTCTTT	CASSPRDRVTEAFF
TRBV19	TRBJ1-5	TRBD1	once	TGTGCCAGTAGTATCAGGGGGCACAACAATCAGCCCCAGCATTTT	CASSIRGHNNQPQHF
TRBV20-1	TRBJ2-1	TRBD1	-	TGCAGTGCTAGTAGTGGACGCAATCAGGGGGATGAGCAGTTCTTC	CSASSGRNQGDEQFF
TRBV7-2	TRBJ2-1	-	-	TGTGCCAGCAGCTTAGTTCCTTACAATGAGCAGTTCTTC	CASSLVPYNEQFF
TRBV30	TRBJ1-6	-	-	TGTGCCTGGAGCCCCCGGACAGCGGGAAATTCACCCCTCCACTTT	CAWSPRTAGNSPLHF
TRBV4-1	TRBJ2-2	TRBD1	-	TGCGCCAGCAGTTTCGGACAGGCGAACACCGGGGAGCTGTTTTTT	CASSFGQANTGELFF
TRBV2	TRBJ1-6	TRBD1	few	TGTGCCAGCAGGAGTAGACGGGACAGGGATTCACCCCTCCACTTT	CASRSRRDRDSPLHF
TRBV5-1	TRBJ1-2	-	-	TGCGCCAGCAGCAGAATGGAGGGCTTCAAATATGGCTACACCTTC	CASSRMEGFKYGYTF
TRBV6-5	TRBJ1-2	TRBD1	-	TGTGCCAGCACCCACAGGGGCATCGTGGGCTACACCTTC	CASTHRGIVGYTF
TRBV2	TRBJ2-1	TRBD2	once	TGTGCCAGCAGTGAGTGGCGGGGGGGGCAGAATGAGCAGTTCTTC	CASSEWRGGQNEQFF
TRBV2	TRBJ1-5	TRBD1	-	TGTGCCAGCACCCGAGCCCATCGGACAGGGCGAAGCAATCAGCCCCAGCATTTT	CASTRAHRTGRSNQPQHF
TRBV30	TRBJ1-2	TRBD1	-	TGTGCCTGGAGTGTACTCCCTAAGACAGGGGTCTATGGCTACACCTTC	CAWSVLPKTGVYGYTF
TRBV6-5	TRBJ1-5	-	-	TGTGCCAGCAGTTATAACAGTGTGCAGCCCCAGCATTTT	CASSYNSVQPQHF
TRBV12-5	TRBJ2-1	TRBD2	-	TGTGCTAGTGGTGCGCCAGCCGGGACTAGCGGGGGGGCCTCCTACAATGAGCAGTTCTTC	CASGAPAGTSGGASYNEQFF
TRBV30	TRBJ1-6	-	-	TGTGCCTGGAGGGGGCAGGGGAATTCACCCCTCCACTTT	CAWRGQGNSPLHF
TRBV9	TRBJ1-1	TRBD1	-	TGTGCCAGCAGCACCGGGACAGGGGAGGGGTATATAGGAGCGTACACTGAAGCTTTCTTT	CASSTGTGEGYIGAYTEAFF
TRBV28	TRBJ2-5	-	-	TGTGCCAGCGCGGGGGCCCGGGAGACCCAGTACTTC	CASAGARETQYF
TRBV5-1	TRBJ1-2	TRBD1	few	TGCGCCAGCAGCACAAACAGGGGAAGTGGTGGCTACACCTTC	CASSTNRGSGGYTF
TRBV19	TRBJ2-3	TRBD1	-	TGTGCCAGTACCCCACAGGGGGCTGAAGATACGCAGTATTTT	CASTPQGAEDTQYF
TRBV9	TRBJ1-3	TRBD1	-	TGTGCCAGCAGCTTCGAGCAGGGGGTAAACACCATATATTTT	CASSFEQGVNTIYF
TRBV4-1	TRBJ2-3	-	-	TGCGCCAGCAGCCAAGGAGTGGCGGCGCTCGTCACAGATACGCAGTATTTT	CASSQGVAALVTDTQYF
TRBV19	TRBJ1-2	-	-	TGTGCCAGTAGTTTGTCGGGAAACTATGGCTACACCTTC	CASSLSGNYGYTF
TRBV4-2	TRBJ1-2	TRBD1	few	TGTGCCAGCAGCAGGGAGCTGGGGACAGGGTCTGGCTACACCTTC	CASSRELGTGSGYTF
TRBV5-1	TRBJ1-3	-	-	TGCGCCAGCAGCTTTTCACAGGCGGACACCATATATTTT	CASSFSQADTIYF
TRBV12-3/TRBV12-4	TRBJ2-2	-	-	TGTGCCAGCAGACTAGGGGGGGAGCTGTTTTTT	CASRLGGELFF
TRBV18	TRBJ1-2	-	-	TGTGCCAGCTTGTCGGGAACCGCAGGGGCCTATGGCTACACCTTC	CASLSGTAGAYGYTF
TRBV30	TRBJ1-2	-	-	TGTGCCTGGAGTGTAATGAGGGCTTATGGCTACACCTTC	CAWSVMRAYGYTF
TRBV24-1	TRBJ2-3	-	-	TGTGCCACCGCCCCTGGGACACTCACAGATACGCAGTATTTT	CATAPGTLTDTQYF